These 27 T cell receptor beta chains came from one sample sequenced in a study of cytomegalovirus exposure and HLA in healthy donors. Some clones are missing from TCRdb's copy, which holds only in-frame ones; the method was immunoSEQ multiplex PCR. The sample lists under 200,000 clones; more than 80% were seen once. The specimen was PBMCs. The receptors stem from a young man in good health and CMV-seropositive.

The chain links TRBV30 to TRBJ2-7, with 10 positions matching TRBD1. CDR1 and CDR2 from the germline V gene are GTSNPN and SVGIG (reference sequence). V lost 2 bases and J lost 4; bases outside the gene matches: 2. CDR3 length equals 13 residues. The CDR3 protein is CAWSRQGAYEQYF. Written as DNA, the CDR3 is TGTGCCTGGAGTAGACAGGGGGCTTACGAGCAGTACTTC.

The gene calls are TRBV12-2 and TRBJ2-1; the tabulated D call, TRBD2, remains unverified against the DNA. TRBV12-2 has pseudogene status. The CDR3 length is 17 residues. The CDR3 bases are TGTGCAAGTCGCTTGGCTAGCGGGAACAGCTCCTACAATGAGCAGTTCTTC. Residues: CASRLASGNSSYNEQFF.

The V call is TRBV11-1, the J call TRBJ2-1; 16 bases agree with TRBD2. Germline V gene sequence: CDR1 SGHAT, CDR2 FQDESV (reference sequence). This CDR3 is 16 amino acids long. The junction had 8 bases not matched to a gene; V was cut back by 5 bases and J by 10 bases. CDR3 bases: TGTGCCAGCAGCCTGGGACTAGCGGGAGGGCCTCGAGAGCAGTTCTTC. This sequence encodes CASSLGLAGGPREQFF.

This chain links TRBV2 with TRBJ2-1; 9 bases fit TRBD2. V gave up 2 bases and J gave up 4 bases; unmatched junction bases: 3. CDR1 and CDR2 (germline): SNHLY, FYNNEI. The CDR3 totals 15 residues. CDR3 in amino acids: CASSEKTSGYNEQFF. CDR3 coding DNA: TGTGCCAGCAGTGAAAAGACTAGCGGATACAATGAGCAGTTCTTC.

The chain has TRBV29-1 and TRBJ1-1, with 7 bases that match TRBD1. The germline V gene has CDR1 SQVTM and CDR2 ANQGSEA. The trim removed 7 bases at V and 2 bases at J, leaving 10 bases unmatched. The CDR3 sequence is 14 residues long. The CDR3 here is CSARSPGGNTEAFF. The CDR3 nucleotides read TGCAGCGCCAGATCCCCAGGGGGTAACACTGAAGCTTTCTTT.

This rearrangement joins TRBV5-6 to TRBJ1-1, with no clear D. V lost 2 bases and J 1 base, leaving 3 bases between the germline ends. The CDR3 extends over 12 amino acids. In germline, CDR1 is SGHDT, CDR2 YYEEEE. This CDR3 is CASSFSNTEAFF. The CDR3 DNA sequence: TGTGCCAGCAGCTTCTCGAACACTGAAGCTTTCTTT. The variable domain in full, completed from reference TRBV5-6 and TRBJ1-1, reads DAGVTQSPTHLIKTRGQQVTLRCSPKSGHDTVSWYQQALGQGPQFIFQYYEEEERQRGNFPDRFSGHQFPNYSSELNVNALLLGDSALYLCASSFSNTEAFFGQGTRLTVV.

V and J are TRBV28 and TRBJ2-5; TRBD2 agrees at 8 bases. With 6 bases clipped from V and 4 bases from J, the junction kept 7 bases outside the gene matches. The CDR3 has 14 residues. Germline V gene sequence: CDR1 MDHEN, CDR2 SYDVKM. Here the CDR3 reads CASSLPGGLETQYF. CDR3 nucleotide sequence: TGTGCCAGCAGCCTACCGGGGGGGCTAGAGACCCAGTACTTC.

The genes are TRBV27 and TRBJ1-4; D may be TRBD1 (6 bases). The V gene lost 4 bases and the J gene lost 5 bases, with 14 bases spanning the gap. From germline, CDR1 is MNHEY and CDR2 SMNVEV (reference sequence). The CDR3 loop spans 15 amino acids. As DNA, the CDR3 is TGTGCCAGCAGTTCCCTGACAGGAATAAATGAAAAACTGTTTTTT. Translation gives CASSSLTGINEKLFF. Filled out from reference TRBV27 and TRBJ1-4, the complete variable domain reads EAQVTQNPRYLITVTGKKLTVTCSQNMNHEYMSWYRQDPGLGLRQIYYSMNVEVTDKGDVPEGYKVSRKEKRNFPLILESPSPNQTSLYFCASSSLTGINEKLFFGSGTQLSVL.

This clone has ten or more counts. Written as DNA, the CDR3 is TGCGCCAGCGAGGGTCCAGATACGCAGTATTTT. Translating it yields CASEGPDTQYF. The chain carries TRBV5-1 and TRBJ2-3; possibly TRBD2 for D (5 bases). The V end was cut by 7 bases, the J end by 4 bases, with 7 bases between. This CDR3 has 11 amino acids. Germline values: CDR1 SGHRS, CDR2 YFSETQ.

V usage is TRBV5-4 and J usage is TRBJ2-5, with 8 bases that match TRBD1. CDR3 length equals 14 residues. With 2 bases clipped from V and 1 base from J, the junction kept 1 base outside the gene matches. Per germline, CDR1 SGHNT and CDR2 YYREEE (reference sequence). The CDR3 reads CASSLGQGQETQYF. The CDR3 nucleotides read TGTGCCAGCAGCTTAGGACAGGGCCAAGAGACCCAGTACTTC.

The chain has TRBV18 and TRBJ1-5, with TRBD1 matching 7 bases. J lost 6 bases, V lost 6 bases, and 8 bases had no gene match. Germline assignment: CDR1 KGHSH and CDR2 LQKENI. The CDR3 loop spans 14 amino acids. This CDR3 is CASSHGTERQPQHF. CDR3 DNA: TGTGCCAGCTCCCATGGGACAGAACGTCAGCCCCAGCATTTT.

CDR3 bases: TGTGCCAGCAGCCCCGGGAGGGTAACAGATACGCAGTATTTT. Protein product: CASSPGRVTDTQYF. The rearrangement uses TRBV11-3 and TRBJ2-3, with TRBD2 matching over 8 bases. Trimming cost V 5 bases and J 3 bases; bases outside gene matches: 4. CDR1 and CDR2 (germline): SGHNT, YENEEA. The CDR3 covers 14 residues.

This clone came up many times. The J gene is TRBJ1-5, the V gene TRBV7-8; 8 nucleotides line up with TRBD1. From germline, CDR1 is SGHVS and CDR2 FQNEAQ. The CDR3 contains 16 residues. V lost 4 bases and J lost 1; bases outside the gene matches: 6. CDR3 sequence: CASSSKTGGSNQPQHF. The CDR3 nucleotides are TGTGCCAGCAGCTCCAAAACAGGGGGAAGCAATCAGCCCCAGCATTTT. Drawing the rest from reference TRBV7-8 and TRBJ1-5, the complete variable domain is GAGVSQSPRYKVAKRGQDVALRCDPISGHVSLFWYQQALGQGPEFLTYFQNEAQLDKSGLPSDRFFAERPEGSVSTLKIQRTQQEDSAVYLCASSSKTGGSNQPQHFGDGTRLSIL.

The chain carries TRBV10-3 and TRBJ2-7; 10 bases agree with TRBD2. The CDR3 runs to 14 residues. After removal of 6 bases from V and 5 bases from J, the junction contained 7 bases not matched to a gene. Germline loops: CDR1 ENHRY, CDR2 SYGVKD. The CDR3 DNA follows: TGTGCCATCAGCCTAGCGGGAGAGGGCCACGAGCAGTACTTC. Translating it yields CAISLAGEGHEQYF.

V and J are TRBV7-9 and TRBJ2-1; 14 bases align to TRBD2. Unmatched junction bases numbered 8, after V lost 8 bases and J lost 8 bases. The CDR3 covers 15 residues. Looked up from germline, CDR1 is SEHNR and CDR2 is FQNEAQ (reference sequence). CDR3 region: CASGRGLAGDDEQFF. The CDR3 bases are TGTGCCAGCGGACGGGGACTAGCGGGAGACGATGAGCAGTTCTTC.

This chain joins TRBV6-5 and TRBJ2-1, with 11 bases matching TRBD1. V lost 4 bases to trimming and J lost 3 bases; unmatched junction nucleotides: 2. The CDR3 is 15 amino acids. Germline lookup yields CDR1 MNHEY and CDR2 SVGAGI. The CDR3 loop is CASSSGTGGYNEQFF. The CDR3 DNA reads TGTGCCAGCAGTTCCGGGACAGGGGGCTACAATGAGCAGTTCTTC.

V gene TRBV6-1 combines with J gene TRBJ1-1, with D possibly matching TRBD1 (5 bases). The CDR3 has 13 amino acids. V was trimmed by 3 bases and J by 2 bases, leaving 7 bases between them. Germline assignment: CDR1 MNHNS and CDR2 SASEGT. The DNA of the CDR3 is TGTGCCAGCAGTGACGGGGGAAACACTGAAGCTTTCTTT. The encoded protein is CASSDGGNTEAFF.

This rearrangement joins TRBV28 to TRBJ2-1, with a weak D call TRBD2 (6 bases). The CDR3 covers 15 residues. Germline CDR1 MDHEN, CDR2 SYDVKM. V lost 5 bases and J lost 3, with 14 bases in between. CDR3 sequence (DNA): TGTGCCAGCAGTCTCGGGAGACTCCGCTACAATGAGCAGTTCTTC. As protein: CASSLGRLRYNEQFF.

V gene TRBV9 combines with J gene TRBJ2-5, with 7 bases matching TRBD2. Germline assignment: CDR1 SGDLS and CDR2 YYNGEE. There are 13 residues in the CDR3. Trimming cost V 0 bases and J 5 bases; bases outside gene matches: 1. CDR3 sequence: CASSVGRGETQYF. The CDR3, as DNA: TGTGCCAGCAGCGTAGGGCGGGGGGAGACCCAGTACTTC.

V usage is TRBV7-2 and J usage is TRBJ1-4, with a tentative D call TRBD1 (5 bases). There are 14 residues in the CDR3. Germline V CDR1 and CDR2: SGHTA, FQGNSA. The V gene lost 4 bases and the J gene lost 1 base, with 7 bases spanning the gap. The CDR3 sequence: CASSYGGTNEKLFF. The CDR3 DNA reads TGTGCCAGCAGCTACGGGGGAACTAATGAAAAACTGTTTTTT.

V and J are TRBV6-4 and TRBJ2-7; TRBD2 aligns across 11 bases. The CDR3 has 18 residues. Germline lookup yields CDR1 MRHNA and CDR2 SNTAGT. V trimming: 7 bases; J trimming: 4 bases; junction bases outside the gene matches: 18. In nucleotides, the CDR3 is TGTGCCAGCACCGCCCCGGAGCTAGCGGGGGGCCGTAGGTACGAGCAGTACTTC. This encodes CASTAPELAGGRRYEQYF.

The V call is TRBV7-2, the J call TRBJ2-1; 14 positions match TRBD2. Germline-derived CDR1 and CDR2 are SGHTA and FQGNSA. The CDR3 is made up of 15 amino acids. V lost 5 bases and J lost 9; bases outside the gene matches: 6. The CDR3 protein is CASSVGLAGGGEQFF. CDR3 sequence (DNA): TGTGCCAGCAGCGTCGGACTAGCGGGAGGAGGTGAGCAGTTCTTC. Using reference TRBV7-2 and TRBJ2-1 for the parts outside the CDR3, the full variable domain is GAGVSQSPSNKVTEKGKDVELRCDPISGHTALYWYRQSLGQGLEFLIYFQGNSAPDKSGLPSDRFSAERTGGSVSTLTIQRTQQEDSAVYLCASSVGLAGGGEQFFGPGTRLTVL.

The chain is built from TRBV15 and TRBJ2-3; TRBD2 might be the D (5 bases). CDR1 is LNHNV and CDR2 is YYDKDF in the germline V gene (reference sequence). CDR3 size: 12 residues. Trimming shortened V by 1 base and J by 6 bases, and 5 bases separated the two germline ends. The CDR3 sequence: CATSRGGDTQYF. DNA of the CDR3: TGTGCCACCAGCAGAGGAGGGGATACGCAGTATTTT. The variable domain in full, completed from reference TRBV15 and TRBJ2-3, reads DAMVIQNPRYQVTQFGKPVTLSCSQTLNHNVMYWYQQKSSQAPKLLFHYYDKDFNNEADTPDNFQSRRPNTSFCFLDIRSPGLGDTAMYLCATSRGGDTQYFGPGTRLTVL.

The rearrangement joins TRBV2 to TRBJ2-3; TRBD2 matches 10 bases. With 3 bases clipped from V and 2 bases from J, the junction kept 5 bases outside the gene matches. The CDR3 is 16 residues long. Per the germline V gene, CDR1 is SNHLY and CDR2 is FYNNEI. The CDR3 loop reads CASSDPLAGDTDTQYF. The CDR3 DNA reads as TGTGCCAGCAGTGACCCCCTAGCGGGAGACACAGATACGCAGTATTTT.

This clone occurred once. The CDR3 region has the DNA TGCAGCGTTCTAGGACACGACGAGCAGTACTTC. Residues: CSVLGHDEQYF. J is TRBJ2-7 and V is TRBV29-1, with D perhaps TRBD1 (5 bases). V dropped 5 bases and J dropped 5 bases, with 10 bases sitting between them. There are 11 residues in the CDR3. Germline V gives CDR1 SQVTM, CDR2 ANQGSEA.

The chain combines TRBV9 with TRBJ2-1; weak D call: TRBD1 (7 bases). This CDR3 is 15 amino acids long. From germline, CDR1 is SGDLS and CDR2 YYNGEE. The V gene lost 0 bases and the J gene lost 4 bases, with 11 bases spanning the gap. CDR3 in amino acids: CASSVEGAGYNEQFF. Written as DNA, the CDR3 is TGTGCCAGCAGCGTAGAGGGGGCGGGATACAATGAGCAGTTCTTC.

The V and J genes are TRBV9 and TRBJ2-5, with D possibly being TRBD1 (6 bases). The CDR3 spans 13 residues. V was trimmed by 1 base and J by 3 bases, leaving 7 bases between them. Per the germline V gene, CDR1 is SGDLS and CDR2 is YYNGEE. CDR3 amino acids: CASSVPGEETQYF. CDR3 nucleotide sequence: TGTGCCAGCAGCGTACCAGGGGAAGAGACCCAGTACTTC.